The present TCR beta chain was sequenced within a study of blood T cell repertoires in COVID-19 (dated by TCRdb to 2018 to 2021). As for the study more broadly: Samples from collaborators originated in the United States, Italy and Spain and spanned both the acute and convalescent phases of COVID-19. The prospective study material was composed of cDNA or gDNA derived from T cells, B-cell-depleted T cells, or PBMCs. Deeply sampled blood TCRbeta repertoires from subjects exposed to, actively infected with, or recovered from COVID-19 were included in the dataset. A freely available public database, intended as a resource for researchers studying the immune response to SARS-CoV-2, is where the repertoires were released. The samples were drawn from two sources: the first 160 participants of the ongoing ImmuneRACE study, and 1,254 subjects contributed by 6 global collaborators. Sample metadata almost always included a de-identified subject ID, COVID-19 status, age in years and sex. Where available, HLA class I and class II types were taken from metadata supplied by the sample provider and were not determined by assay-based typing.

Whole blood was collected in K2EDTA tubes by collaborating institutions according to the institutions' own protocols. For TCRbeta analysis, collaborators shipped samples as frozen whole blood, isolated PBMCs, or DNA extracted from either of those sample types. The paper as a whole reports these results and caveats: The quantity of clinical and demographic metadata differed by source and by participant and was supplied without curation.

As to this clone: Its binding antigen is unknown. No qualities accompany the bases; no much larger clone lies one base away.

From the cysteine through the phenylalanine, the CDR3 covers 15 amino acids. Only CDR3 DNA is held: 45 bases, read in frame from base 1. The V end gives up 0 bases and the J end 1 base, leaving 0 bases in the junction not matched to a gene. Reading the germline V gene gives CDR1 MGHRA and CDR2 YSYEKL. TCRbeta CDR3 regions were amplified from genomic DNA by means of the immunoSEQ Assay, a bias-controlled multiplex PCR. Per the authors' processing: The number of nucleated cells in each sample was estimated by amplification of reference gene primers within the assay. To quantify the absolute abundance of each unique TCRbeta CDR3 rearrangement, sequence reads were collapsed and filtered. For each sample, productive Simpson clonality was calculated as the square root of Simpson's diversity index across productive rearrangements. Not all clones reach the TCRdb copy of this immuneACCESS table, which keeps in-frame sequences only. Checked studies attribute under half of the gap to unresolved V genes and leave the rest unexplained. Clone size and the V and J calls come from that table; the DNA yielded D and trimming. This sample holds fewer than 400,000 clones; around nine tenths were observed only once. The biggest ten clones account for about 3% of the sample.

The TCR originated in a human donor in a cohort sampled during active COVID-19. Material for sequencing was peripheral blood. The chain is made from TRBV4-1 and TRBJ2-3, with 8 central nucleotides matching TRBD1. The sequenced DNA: TGCGCCAGCAGCCAAGAGGACAGGGGCACAGATACGCAGTATTTT. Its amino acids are CASSQEDRGTDTQYF.